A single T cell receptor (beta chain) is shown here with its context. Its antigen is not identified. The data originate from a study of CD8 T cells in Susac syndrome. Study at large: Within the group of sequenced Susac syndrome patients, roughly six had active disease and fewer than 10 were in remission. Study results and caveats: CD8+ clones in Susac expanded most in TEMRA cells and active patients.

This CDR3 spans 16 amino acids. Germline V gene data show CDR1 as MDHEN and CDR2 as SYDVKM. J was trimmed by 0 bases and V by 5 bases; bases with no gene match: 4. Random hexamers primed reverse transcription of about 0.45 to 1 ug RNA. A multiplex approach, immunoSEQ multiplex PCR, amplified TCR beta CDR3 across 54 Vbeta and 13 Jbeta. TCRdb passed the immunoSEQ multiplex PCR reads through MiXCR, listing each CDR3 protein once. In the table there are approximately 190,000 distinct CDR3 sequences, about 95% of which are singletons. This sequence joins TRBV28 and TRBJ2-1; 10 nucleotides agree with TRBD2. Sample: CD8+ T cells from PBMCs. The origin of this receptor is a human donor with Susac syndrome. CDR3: CASSHSSGSSYNEQFF. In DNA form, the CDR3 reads TGTGCCAGCAGTCACTCTAGCGGGAGCTCCTACAATGAGCAGTTCTTC.